These 32 T cell receptor beta chains originate from one sample sequenced in a study of T cell responses to AZD1222 COVID-19 vaccine. This table comes from immunoSEQ multiplex PCR, and its TCRdb copy is limited to in-frame clones, with some not included. The sample yields 150,000 or so clones, about 92% seen once. This specimen consisted of peripheral blood, obtained on day 0 of AZD1222 vaccination. Every receptor here comes from an adult in good health.

The chain is built from TRBV7-9 and TRBJ2-5; D perhaps matches TRBD2 (6 bases). The ends were cut back, 4 bases at V and 5 bases at J, with 14 bases in the middle. From germline, CDR1 is SEHNR and CDR2 FQNEAQ (reference sequence). This CDR3 region has 14 residues. The CDR3 reads CASSYQGGRETQYF. The CDR3, as DNA: TGTGCCAGCAGCTACCAGGGAGGCAGGGAGACCCAGTACTTC. Using reference TRBV7-9 and TRBJ2-5 for the parts outside the CDR3, the full variable domain is DTGVSQNPRHKITKRGQNVTFRCDPISEHNRLYWYRQTLGQGPEFLTYFQNEAQLEKSRLLSDRFSAERPKGSFSTLEIQRTEQGDSAMYLCASSYQGGRETQYFGPGTRLLVL.

J is TRBJ2-6 and V is TRBV9, with D unclear. Trimming shortened V by 1 base and J by 4 bases, and 9 bases separated the two germline ends. CDR3 size: 15 residues. Germline V gene lookup returns CDR1 SGDLS and CDR2 YYNGEE. The CDR3 nucleotides are TGTGCCAGCAGCGTAATAGGAACAGGGGCCAACGTCCTGACTTTC. The encoded protein is CASSVIGTGANVLTF. Full variable domain (rest looked up from reference TRBV9 and TRBJ2-6): DSGVTQTPKHLITATGQRVTLRCSPRSGDLSVYWYQQSLDQGLQFLIQYYNGEERAKGNILERFSAQQFPDLHSELNLSSLELGDSALYFCASSVIGTGANVLTFGAGSRLTVL.

The chain carries TRBV12-5 and TRBJ1-5; 8 bases agree with TRBD1. Germline CDR1 reads LGHNT; CDR2 reads FRNRAP. The ends lost 5 bases at V and 0 bases at J; junction bases unmatched: 9. There are 17 residues in the CDR3. This CDR3 is CASGRTGIGISNQPQHF. The CDR3 DNA reads TGTGCTAGTGGTCGGACAGGGATCGGGATTAGCAATCAGCCCCAGCATTTT. Based on the CDR3 plus reference TRBV12-5 and TRBJ1-5, the full variable domain is DARVTQTPRHKVTEMGQEVTMRCQPILGHNTVFWYRQTMMQGLELLAYFRNRAPLDDSGMPKDRFSAEMPDATLATLKIQPSEPRDSAVYFCASGRTGIGISNQPQHFGDGTRLSIL.

The chain couples TRBV4-3 to TRBJ1-4; TRBD1 is a possible D gene (5 bases). From germline, CDR1 is LGHNA and CDR2 YSLEER. CDR3 length: 15 amino acids. V was trimmed by 4 bases and J by 12 bases, leaving 21 bases between them. The CDR3: CASSLEGQDQGQLFF. CDR3 bases: TGCGCCAGCAGCCTTGAGGGGCAGGATCAGGGACAACTGTTTTTT.

This chain links TRBV19 with TRBJ1-4, with TRBD1 identical over 9 bases. Germline V gene sequence: CDR1 LNHDA, CDR2 SQIVND (reference sequence). The CDR3 runs 14 residues. Trimming cost V 1 base and J 9 bases; bases outside gene matches: 3. DNA of the CDR3: TGTGCCAGTAGTATAGTCGGACAGGGGCAAAAACTGTTTTTT. Translation gives CASSIVGQGQKLFF.

This clone has just one count. The chain links TRBV4-2 to TRBJ2-3, with D tentatively TRBD2 (6 bases). Trimming shortened V by 1 base and J by 2 bases, and 13 bases separated the two germline ends. The CDR3 contains 16 residues. Germline CDR1 and CDR2: LGHNA and YNFKEQ. CDR3 residues: CASSQGPTRVTDTQYF. CDR3 sequence (DNA): TGTGCCAGCAGCCAAGGGCCGACTAGAGTCACAGATACGCAGTATTTT.

CDR3 nucleotides: TGCGCCAGCAGCTATAGCGGGAGCTCAGATACGCAGTATTTT. Translated: CASSYSGSSDTQYF. V usage is TRBV5-1 and J usage is TRBJ2-3; 9 bases agree with TRBD2. Looked up from germline, CDR1 is SGHRS and CDR2 is YFSETQ. Trimming at V came to 3 bases and at J to 4 bases, leaving 3 bases not matched to a gene. The CDR3 contains 14 residues.

The CDR3 spells CASSLDRVYEQYF. Here the CDR3 DNA reads TGCGCCAGCAGCTTGGACAGGGTGTACGAGCAGTACTTC. The chain links TRBV5-1 to TRBJ2-7; a possible D gene is TRBD1 (6 bases). The CDR3 extends over 13 amino acids. V lost 0 bases to trimming and J lost 4 bases, with 8 bases between them. Germline lookup yields CDR1 SGHRS and CDR2 YFSETQ.

The chain is built from TRBV25-1 and TRBJ1-2, with D uncertain. The germline V gene encodes CDR1 MGHDK and CDR2 SYGVNS. With 2 bases removed from V and 2 bases from J, the gap between germline ends came to 12 bases. This CDR3 is 15 amino acids long. The CDR3 loop reads CASSELGRLNYGYTF. The CDR3 DNA reads as TGTGCCAGCAGTGAACTCGGCAGGTTAAACTATGGCTACACCTTC.

This sequence joins TRBV2 and TRBJ2-5, with TRBD1 as a possible D gene (6 bases). V was trimmed by 2 bases and J by 4 bases, leaving 8 bases between them. The CDR3 runs 13 residues. Germline V gene sequence: CDR1 SNHLY, CDR2 FYNNEI. CDR3 nucleotide sequence: TGTGCCAGCAGTGAACAGGGGAGAGAGACCCAGTACTTC. This gives the protein CASSEQGRETQYF.

The chain has TRBV3-1 (or the pseudogene TRBV3-2) and TRBJ1-2; D remains unclear. Germline CDR1 LGHDT, CDR2 YNNKEL (reference sequence). This CDR3 comprises 13 residues. The V and J ends lost 4 bases and 4 bases respectively, with 10 bases between them. CDR3 loop: CASSPREGYGYTF. The CDR3 DNA is TGTGCCAGCAGCCCCCGGGAGGGCTATGGCTACACCTTC.

V usage is TRBV4-1 and J usage is TRBJ2-1; no clear D. V lost 1 base and J lost 1, with 14 bases in between. There are 17 residues in the CDR3. CDR1 is MGHRA and CDR2 is YSYEKL in the germline V gene. The chain's CDR3 is CASSQVARTNSYNEQFF. DNA for the CDR3: TGCGCCAGCAGCCAAGTAGCAAGGACCAATTCCTACAATGAGCAGTTCTTC.

The CDR3 coding sequence is TGTGCCAGCAGCCCACCGGGGCCAAGCACAGATACGCAGTATTTT. Translated, it gives CASSPPGPSTDTQYF. V and J are TRBV7-9 and TRBJ2-3; D may match TRBD1 or TRBD2 (5 bases each). With 5 bases removed from V and 0 bases from J, the gap between germline ends came to 12 bases. This CDR3 is 15 amino acids long. Germline values: CDR1 SEHNR, CDR2 FQNEAQ (reference sequence).

The CDR3 here is CASPPTTGGEQFF. The DNA of the CDR3 is TGTGCCAGCCCCCCCACTACAGGGGGCGAGCAGTTCTTC. This sequence joins TRBV21-1 and TRBJ2-1; the table gives TRBD1 as D, unverified against the DNA. TRBV21-1 is an annotated pseudogene. CDR3 size: 13 residues.

The chain couples TRBV6-2 or TRBV6-3 to TRBJ2-7; D remains ambiguous. The germline gives CDR1 MNHEY, CDR2 SVGEGT. The CDR3 covers 12 residues. V was cut by 6 bases and J by 2 bases, with 8 bases left in between. CDR3 residues: CASSPGPYEQYF. The CDR3 nucleotides read TGTGCCAGCAGCCCAGGACCCTACGAGCAGTACTTC.

This clone occurred a few times. This chain uses TRBV5-1 with TRBJ2-5; D gene ambiguous. The CDR3 length is 16 residues. In germline, CDR1 is SGHRS, CDR2 YFSETQ. Trimming left V 0 bases short and J 2 bases short, with 14 bases between. The CDR3 reads CASSLGGSSRQETQYF. The CDR3 DNA reads TGCGCCAGCAGCTTGGGTGGGTCTAGTCGTCAAGAGACCCAGTACTTC.

This chain connects TRBV28 to TRBJ1-5, with 9 bases matching TRBD1. There are 13 residues in the CDR3. Trimming at V came to 7 bases and at J to 4 bases, leaving 2 bases not matched to a gene. The germline V gene encodes CDR1 MDHEN and CDR2 SYDVKM. The chain's CDR3 is CASTGTGNQPQHF. As DNA, the CDR3 is TGTGCCAGCACCGGGACAGGGAATCAGCCCCAGCATTTT.

This chain connects TRBV6-5 to TRBJ2-7, with 7 bases aligning to TRBD1. The CDR3 loop spans 14 amino acids. The trim removed 4 bases at V and 0 bases at J, leaving 3 bases unmatched. Germline V gives CDR1 MNHEY, CDR2 SVGAGI. The CDR3 reads CASSSRTGSYEQYF. In DNA form, the CDR3 reads TGTGCCAGCAGTTCCCGGACAGGCTCCTACGAGCAGTACTTC.

The J gene is TRBJ1-3, the V gene TRBV7-9; tentatively, D is TRBD1 (5 bases). The CDR3 runs 17 residues. From germline, CDR1 is SEHNR and CDR2 FQNEAQ (reference sequence). V was clipped by 6 bases and J by 0 bases, with 18 bases between them. The CDR3 bases are TGTGCCAGCAGGCCACCGGGACTCAAGCTCTCTGGAAACACCATATATTTT. As protein: CASRPPGLKLSGNTIYF. Full variable domain (missing parts from reference TRBV7-9 and TRBJ1-3): DTGVSQNPRHKITKRGQNVTFRCDPISEHNRLYWYRQTLGQGPEFLTYFQNEAQLEKSRLLSDRFSAERPKGSFSTLEIQRTEQGDSAMYLCASRPPGLKLSGNTIYFGEGSWLTVV.

This rearrangement joins TRBV5-4 to TRBJ1-4; perhaps TRBD1 as D (5 bases). The germline V gene encodes CDR1 SGHNT and CDR2 YYREEE (reference sequence). The CDR3 extends over 14 amino acids. Trimming shortened V by 0 bases and J by 2 bases, and 5 bases separated the two germline ends. CDR3 amino acids: CASSLDRTNEKLFF. CDR3 DNA sequence: TGTGCCAGCAGCTTGGACAGGACTAATGAAAAACTGTTTTTT.

The chain combines TRBV5-1 with TRBJ2-5; D unresolved. Germline CDR1 reads SGHRS; CDR2 reads YFSETQ. There are 14 residues in the CDR3. Trimming removed 0 bases from V and 0 bases from J, with 6 bases in between. The CDR3 nucleotides read TGCGCCAGCAGCTTGGGAGGCAACCAAGAGACCCAGTACTTC. This gives the protein CASSLGGNQETQYF.

The chain carries TRBV7-9 and TRBJ2-3, with D perhaps given as TRBD1 or TRBD2 (5 bases each). The V gene's germline CDR1 is SEHNR and CDR2 FQNEAQ (reference sequence). The ends were cut back, 5 bases at V and 2 bases at J, with 5 bases in the middle. The CDR3 consists of 12 residues. CDR3 nucleotide sequence: TGTGCCAGCAGCGGGACCACAGATACGCAGTATTTT. Residues: CASSGTTDTQYF.

The chain has TRBV9 and TRBJ2-5; perhaps TRBD1 as D (6 bases). This CDR3 contains 17 residues. The germline V gene encodes CDR1 SGDLS and CDR2 YYNGEE. The germline V and J ends were trimmed by 4 bases and 1 base, with 20 bases remaining between them. CDR3 in DNA: TGTGCCAGCAGCCCTCGTACCCTGTCCAGGGGCCAAGAGACCCAGTACTTC. Its protein product is CASSPRTLSRGQETQYF.

CDR3 loop: CASTFIGPPGELFF. CDR3 sequence (DNA): TGTGCCAGCACCTTTATAGGACCGCCCGGGGAGCTGTTTTTT. The J gene is TRBJ2-2, the V gene TRBV2, with D unresolved. V lost 7 bases, J lost 6 bases, and 15 bases lay in between. From germline, CDR1 is SNHLY and CDR2 FYNNEI. This CDR3 comprises 14 residues. Full variable domain (missing parts from reference TRBV2 and TRBJ2-2): EPEVTQTPSHQVTQMGQEVILRCVPISNHLYFYWYRQILGQKVEFLVSFYNNEISEKSEIFDDQFSVERPDGSNFTLKIRSTKLEDSAMYFCASTFIGPPGELFFGEGSRLTVL.

The V and J genes are TRBV30 and TRBJ1-3, with D unresolved. CDR1 is GTSNPN and CDR2 is SVGIG in the germline V gene (reference sequence). Trimming pared 4 bases from V and 2 bases from J, leaving 9 bases between. This CDR3 region has 13 residues. The CDR3 nucleotides are TGTGCCTGGACGTGGGGAACTGGAAACACCATATATTTT. Its protein product is CAWTWGTGNTIYF.

The chain has TRBV4-3 and TRBJ1-6; no definite D call. Germline loops: CDR1 LGHNA, CDR2 YSLEER. Trimming left V 1 base short and J 2 bases short, with 9 bases between. This CDR3 is 16 amino acids long. The CDR3 loop reads CASSQAGTTYNSPLHF. Here the CDR3 DNA reads TGCGCCAGCAGCCAAGCGGGAACTACCTATAATTCACCCCTCCACTTT.

J is TRBJ1-5 and V is TRBV7-8, with D unclear. The CDR3 has 14 amino acids. Per the germline V gene, CDR1 is SGHVS and CDR2 is FQNEAQ. Trimming removed 0 bases at V and 9 bases at J, with 12 bases between. CDR3 DNA sequence: TGTGCCAGCAGCTTAGCAGAAATTCTGGCGCCCCAGCATTTT. The encoded protein is CASSLAEILAPQHF.

This sequence joins TRBV5-4 and TRBJ1-1; TRBD1 agrees at 10 bases. Germline V lookup: CDR1 SGHNT, CDR2 YYREEE (reference sequence). The CDR3 spans 16 residues. Germline trimming cut 2 bases from V and 1 base from J; bases unmatched to any gene: 5. CDR3: CASSFDRGLGNTEAFF. The CDR3 coding sequence is TGTGCCAGCAGCTTCGACAGGGGGCTGGGGAACACTGAAGCTTTCTTT. Full variable domain (missing parts from reference TRBV5-4 and TRBJ1-1): ETGVTQSPTHLIKTRGQQVTLRCSSQSGHNTVSWYQQALGQGPQFIFQYYREEENGRGNFPPRFSGLQFPNYSSELNVNALELDDSALYLCASSFDRGLGNTEAFFGQGTRLTVV.

The chain is built from TRBV10-3 and TRBJ1-1; 8 positions agree with TRBD1. This CDR3 contains 16 residues. Germline V CDR1 and CDR2: ENHRY, SYGVKD. J gave up 6 bases and V 4 bases, and 13 bases lay outside the gene matches. Here the CDR3 reads CAISGVSYGQGPEAFF. The DNA for the CDR3 is TGTGCCATCAGTGGGGTCTCCTACGGACAGGGCCCTGAAGCTTTCTTT.

V and J are TRBV7-2 and TRBJ2-3; D not certain. CDR3 length: 15 residues. V lost 4 bases and J 3 bases, leaving 14 bases between the germline ends. CDR1 and CDR2 (germline): SGHTA, FQGNSA. CDR3 sequence reads: CASSSDIFGTDTQYF. The CDR3, as DNA: TGTGCCAGCAGCTCCGACATTTTTGGTACAGATACGCAGTATTTT.

J is TRBJ2-5 and V is TRBV2; tentatively, D is TRBD2 (5 bases). CDR3 length: 16 amino acids. Deletions cut 0 bases from V and 3 bases from J, with 14 bases between. Per germline, CDR1 SNHLY and CDR2 FYNNEI. CDR3 protein: CASSEAPRAAEETQYF. The CDR3 coding sequence is TGTGCCAGCAGTGAAGCGCCGAGGGCGGCAGAAGAGACCCAGTACTTC.

This chain links TRBV29-1 with TRBJ1-2; possible D gene TRBD1, 6 bases. CDR3 size: 12 residues. The V end was cut by 7 bases, the J end by 1 base, with 10 bases between. From germline, CDR1 is SQVTM and CDR2 ANQGSEA. The CDR3 DNA is TGCAGCGCCGAACAGGGTAACTATGGCTACACCTTC. Translating it yields CSAEQGNYGYTF.